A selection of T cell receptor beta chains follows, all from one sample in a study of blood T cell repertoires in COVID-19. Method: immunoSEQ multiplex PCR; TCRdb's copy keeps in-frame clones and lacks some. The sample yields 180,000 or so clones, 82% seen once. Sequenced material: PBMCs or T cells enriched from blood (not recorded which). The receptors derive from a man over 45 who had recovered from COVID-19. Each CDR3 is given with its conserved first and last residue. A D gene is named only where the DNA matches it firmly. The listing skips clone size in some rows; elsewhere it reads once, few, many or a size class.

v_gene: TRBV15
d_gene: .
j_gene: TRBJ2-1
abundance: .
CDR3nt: TGTGCCACCAGGGGACAACAGGTCCACAATGAGCAGTTCTTC
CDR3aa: CATRGQQVHNEQFF

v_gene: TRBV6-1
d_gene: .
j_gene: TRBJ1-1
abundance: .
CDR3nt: TGTGCCAGCAGCGGGGGGGCTTTCACTGAAGCTTTCTTT
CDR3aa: CASSGGAFTEAFF

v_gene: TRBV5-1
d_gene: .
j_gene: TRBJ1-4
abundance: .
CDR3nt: TGCGCCAGCAGCTTGGAGCTTGGGCAGGGGGAAAAACTGTTTTTT
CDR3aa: CASSLELGQGEKLFF

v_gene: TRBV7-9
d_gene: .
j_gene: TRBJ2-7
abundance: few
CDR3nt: TGTGCCAGCAGCTTAGCGCAGGGGTCGGCCTACGAGCAGTACTTC
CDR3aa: CASSLAQGSAYEQYF

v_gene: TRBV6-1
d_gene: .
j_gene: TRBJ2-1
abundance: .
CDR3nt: TGTGCCAGCAGTGAATTTAGTGAGCAGTTCTTC
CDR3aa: CASSEFSEQFF

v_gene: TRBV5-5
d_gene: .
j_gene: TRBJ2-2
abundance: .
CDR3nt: TGTGCCAGCAGCTCGGAGGGCGTACTAGCTTCGAACACCGGGGAGCTGTTTTTT
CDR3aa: CASSSEGVLASNTGELFF

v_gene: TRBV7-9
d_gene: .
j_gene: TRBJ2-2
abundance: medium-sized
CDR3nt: TGTGCCAGCTCTGGGCACCTCTCGAACACCGGGGAGCTGTTTTTT
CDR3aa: CASSGHLSNTGELFF

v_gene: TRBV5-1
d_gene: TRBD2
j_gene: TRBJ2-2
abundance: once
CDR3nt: TGCGCCAGCAGCCCCGGACTAGCCGACTCCGGGGAGCTGTTTTTT
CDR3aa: CASSPGLADSGELFF

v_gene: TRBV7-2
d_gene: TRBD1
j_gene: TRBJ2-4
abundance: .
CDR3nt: TGTGCCAGCAGCCGCCACGGACAGGGAAACATTCAGTACTTC
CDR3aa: CASSRHGQGNIQYF

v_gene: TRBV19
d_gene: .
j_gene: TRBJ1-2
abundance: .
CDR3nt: TGTGCCAGTAGTATAGTTGGGGGGAGCTATGGCTACACCTTC
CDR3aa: CASSIVGGSYGYTF

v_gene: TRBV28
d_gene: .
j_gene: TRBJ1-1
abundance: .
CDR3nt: TGTGCCAGCAGTCGGCCAGGGTATCCGAACACTGAAGCTTTCTTT
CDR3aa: CASSRPGYPNTEAFF

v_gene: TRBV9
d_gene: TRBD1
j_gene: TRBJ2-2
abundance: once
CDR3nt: TGTGCCAGCAGCGGTCGGACAGGGGGCTTTGTGACCGGGGAGCTGTTTTTT
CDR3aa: CASSGRTGGFVTGELFF

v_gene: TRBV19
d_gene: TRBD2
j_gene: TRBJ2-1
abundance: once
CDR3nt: TGTGCCAGTAAGAGTGGGAGGGCCTCCTACAATGAGCAGTTCTTC
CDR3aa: CASKSGRASYNEQFF

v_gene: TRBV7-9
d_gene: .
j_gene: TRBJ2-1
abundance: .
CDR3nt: TGTGCCAGCAGCGAAAAGTCGATAACTACAGAGCAGTTCTTC
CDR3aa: CASSEKSITTEQFF

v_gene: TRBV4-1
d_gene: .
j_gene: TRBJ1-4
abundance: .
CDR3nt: TGCGCCAGCAGCGGAGGGCAGTCAACTAATGAAAAACTGTTTTTT
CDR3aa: CASSGGQSTNEKLFF

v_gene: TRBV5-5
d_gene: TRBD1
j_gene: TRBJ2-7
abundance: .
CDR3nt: TGTGCCAGCAGCAAACAGACAGGGGCCTACGAGCAGTACTTC
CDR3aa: CASSKQTGAYEQYF

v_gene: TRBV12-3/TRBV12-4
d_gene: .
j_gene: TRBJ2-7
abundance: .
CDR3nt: TGTGCCAGCAGTCCACAGGGCTACGAGCAGTACTTC
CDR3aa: CASSPQGYEQYF

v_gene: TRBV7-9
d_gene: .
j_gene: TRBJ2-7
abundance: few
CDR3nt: TGTGCCAGCAGCTCGGGACTCGAGTCTTACGAGCAGTACTTC
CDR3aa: CASSSGLESYEQYF

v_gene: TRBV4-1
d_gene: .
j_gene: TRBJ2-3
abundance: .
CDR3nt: TGCGCCAGCAGCCAAGTCCCCCATCAGGATACGCAGTATTTT
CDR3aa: CASSQVPHQDTQYF

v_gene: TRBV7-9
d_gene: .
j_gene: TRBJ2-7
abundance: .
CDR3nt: TGTGCCAGCAGCTTTGGGAGAGCTCCCTACGAGCAGTACTTC
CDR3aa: CASSFGRAPYEQYF

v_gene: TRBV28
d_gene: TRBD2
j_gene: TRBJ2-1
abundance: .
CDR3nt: TGTGCCAGCAGTCCCGCGGGACTAGCGGGGAACAATGAGCAGTTCTTC
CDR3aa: CASSPAGLAGNNEQFF

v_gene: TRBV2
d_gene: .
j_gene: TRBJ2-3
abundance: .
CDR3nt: TGTGCCAGCGGAGTTAGATTGAGCACAGATACGCAGTATTTT
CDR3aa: CASGVRLSTDTQYF

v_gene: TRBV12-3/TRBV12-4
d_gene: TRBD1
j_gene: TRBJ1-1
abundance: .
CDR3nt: TGTGCCAGCAGTCTAAGGACAGGAGCTTTCTTT
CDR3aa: CASSLRTGAFF

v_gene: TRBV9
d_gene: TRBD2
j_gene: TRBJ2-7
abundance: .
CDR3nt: TGTGCCAGCAGCGCGCACACCGGGACTAGTCCCTACGAGCAGTACTTC
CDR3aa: CASSAHTGTSPYEQYF

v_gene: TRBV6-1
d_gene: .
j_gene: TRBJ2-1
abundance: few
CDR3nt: TGTGCCAGCAGTGAAGGGTCCCTTAGCTACAATGAGCAGTTCTTC
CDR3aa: CASSEGSLSYNEQFF

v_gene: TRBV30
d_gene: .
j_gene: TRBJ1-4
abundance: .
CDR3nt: TGTGCCTGGGCAATGGAGCCCCGGAGGGAAAAACTGTTTTTT
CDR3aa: CAWAMEPRREKLFF

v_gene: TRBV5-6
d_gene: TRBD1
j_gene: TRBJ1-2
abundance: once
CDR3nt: TGTGCCAGCAGCCCTCCAGGGGGCGCATCTTATGGCTACACCTTC
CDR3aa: CASSPPGGASYGYTF

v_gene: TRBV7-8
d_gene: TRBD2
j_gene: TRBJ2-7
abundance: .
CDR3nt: TGTGCCAGCAGCGCCGGACTAGCGGGAGTAAGGGGGTACGAGCAGTACTTC
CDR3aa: CASSAGLAGVRGYEQYF

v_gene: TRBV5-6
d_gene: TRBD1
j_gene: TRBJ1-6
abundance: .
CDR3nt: TGTGCCAGCAGCTTAAGAACAGGGGTTAATTCACCCCTCCACTTT
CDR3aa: CASSLRTGVNSPLHF

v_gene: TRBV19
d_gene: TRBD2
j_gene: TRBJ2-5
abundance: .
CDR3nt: TGTGCCAGTAGCTCTTCTAGCGGGAGGACCCAAGAGACCCAGTACTTC
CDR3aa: CASSSSSGRTQETQYF

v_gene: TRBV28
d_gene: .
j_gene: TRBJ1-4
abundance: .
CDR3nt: TGTGCCAGCAGTTTATTGAGGGAAAAACTGTTTTTT
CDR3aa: CASSLLREKLFF

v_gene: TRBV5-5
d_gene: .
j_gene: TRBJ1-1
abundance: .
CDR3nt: TGTGCCAGCAGCTATACTCCTACAGGGCCGGGCACTGAAGCTTTCTTT
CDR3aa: CASSYTPTGPGTEAFF

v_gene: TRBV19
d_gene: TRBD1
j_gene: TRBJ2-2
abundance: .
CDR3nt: TGTGCCAGTAGTTCGACAGGGGCCGGGGAGCTGTTTTTT
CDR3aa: CASSSTGAGELFF

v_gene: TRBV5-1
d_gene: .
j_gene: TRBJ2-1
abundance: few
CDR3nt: TGCGCCAGCAGTGGGGGCCAAGACTACAATGAGCAGTTCTTC
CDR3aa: CASSGGQDYNEQFF

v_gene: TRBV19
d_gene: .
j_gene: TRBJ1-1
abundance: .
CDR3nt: TGTGCCAGTTCTGAGCTTAACACTGAAGCTTTCTTT
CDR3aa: CASSELNTEAFF

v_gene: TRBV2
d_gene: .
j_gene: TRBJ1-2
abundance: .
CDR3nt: TGTGCCAGCAGTCATAAACAGGGCGTGGATGGCTACACCTTC
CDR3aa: CASSHKQGVDGYTF

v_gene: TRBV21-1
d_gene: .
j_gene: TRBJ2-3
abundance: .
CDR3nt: TGTGCCAGCAGCCTTCCGGGACAGGGTATTAACACAGATACGCAGTATTTT
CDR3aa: CASSLPGQGINTDTQYF

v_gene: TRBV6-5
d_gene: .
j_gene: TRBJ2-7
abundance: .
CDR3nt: TGTGCCAGCGGTTTAGTATTCTCCTACGAGCAGTACTTC
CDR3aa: CASGLVFSYEQYF

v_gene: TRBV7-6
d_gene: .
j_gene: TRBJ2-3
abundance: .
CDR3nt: TGTGCCAGCAGCTTATCGCCAGGATCCACAGATACGCAGTATTTT
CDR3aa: CASSLSPGSTDTQYF

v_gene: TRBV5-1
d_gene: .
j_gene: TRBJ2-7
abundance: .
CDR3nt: TGCGCCAGCAGCTTGGCCTTGGAGTACGAGCAGTACTTC
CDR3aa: CASSLALEYEQYF

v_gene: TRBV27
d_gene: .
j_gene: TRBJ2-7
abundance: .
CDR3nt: TGTGCCAGCAGTTTTGGCGGCCTGGTGGACGAGCAGTACTTC
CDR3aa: CASSFGGLVDEQYF

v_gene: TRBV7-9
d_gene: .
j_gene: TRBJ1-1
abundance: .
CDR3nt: TGTGCCAGCAGTACAACAATCAGGTTTTTTGGGAACACTGAAGCTTTCTTT
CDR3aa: CASSTTIRFFGNTEAFF

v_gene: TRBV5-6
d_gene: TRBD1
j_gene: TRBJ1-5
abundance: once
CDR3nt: TGTGCCAGCAGCTTGGGGAGGACAGGGGCTCAGCCCCAGCATTTT
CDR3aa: CASSLGRTGAQPQHF

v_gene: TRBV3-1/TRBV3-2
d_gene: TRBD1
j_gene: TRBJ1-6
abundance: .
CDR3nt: TGTGCCAGCAGCCCCCAGACAGGGGGCTCACCCCTCCACTTT
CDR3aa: CASSPQTGGSPLHF

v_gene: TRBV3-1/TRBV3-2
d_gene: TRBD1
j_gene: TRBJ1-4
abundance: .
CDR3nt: TGTGCCAGCAGCCAAGAGACAGGGGGCGGAAAACTGTTTTTT
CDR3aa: CASSQETGGGKLFF

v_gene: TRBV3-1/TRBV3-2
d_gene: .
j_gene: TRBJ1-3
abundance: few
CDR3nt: TGTGCCAGCAGCCCCTTGGGACACAGAACGGGAAACACCATATATTTT
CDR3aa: CASSPLGHRTGNTIYF

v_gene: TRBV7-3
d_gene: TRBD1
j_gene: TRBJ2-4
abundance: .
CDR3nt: TGTGCCAGCAGCTCCAGACAGGGAGTAACCAAAAACATTCAGTACTTC
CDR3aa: CASSSRQGVTKNIQYF

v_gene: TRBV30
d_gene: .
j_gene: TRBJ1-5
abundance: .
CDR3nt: TGTGCCTGGAGTAGACTCCATAGCAATCAGCCCCAGCATTTT
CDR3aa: CAWSRLHSNQPQHF

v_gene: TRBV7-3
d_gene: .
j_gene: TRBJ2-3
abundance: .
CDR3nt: TGTGCCAGCAGCCCAAACGGGGGGCGAGGAGATACGCAGTATTTT
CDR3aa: CASSPNGGRGDTQYF

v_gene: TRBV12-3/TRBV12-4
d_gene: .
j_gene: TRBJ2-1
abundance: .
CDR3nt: TGTGCCAGCAGTCAGGACAGATTGCAGTTCTTC
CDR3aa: CASSQDRLQFF

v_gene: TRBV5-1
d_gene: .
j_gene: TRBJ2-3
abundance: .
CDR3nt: TGCGCCAGCAGCTTGTGGGAGCTAGGGTCTGATACGCAGTATTTT
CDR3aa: CASSLWELGSDTQYF

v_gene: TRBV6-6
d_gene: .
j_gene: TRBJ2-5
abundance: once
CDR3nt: TGTGCCAGCAGTTCGAGGCCGGAGACCCAGTACTTC
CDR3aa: CASSSRPETQYF

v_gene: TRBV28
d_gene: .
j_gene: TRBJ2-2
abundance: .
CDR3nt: TGTGCCAGCACGGGTAGAAACACCGGGGAGCTGTTTTTT
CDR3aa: CASTGRNTGELFF

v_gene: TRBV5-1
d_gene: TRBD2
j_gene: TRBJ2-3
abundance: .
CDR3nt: TGCGCCAGCAGCCTCGGGACTAGCAGGGATACGCAGTATTTT
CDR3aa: CASSLGTSRDTQYF

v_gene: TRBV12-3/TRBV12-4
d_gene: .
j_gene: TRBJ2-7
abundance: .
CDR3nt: TGTGCCAGCAGTGCGGTTGGGTTCGAGCAGTACTTC
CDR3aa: CASSAVGFEQYF

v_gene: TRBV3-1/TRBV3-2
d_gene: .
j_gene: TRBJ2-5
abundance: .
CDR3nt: TGTGCCAGCAGCCAAGATCCCACACAAGAGACCCAGTACTTC
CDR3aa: CASSQDPTQETQYF

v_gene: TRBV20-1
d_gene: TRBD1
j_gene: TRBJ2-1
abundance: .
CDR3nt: TGCAGTGCTAGTTCGGCAGGGGGTAATCTCAGAAGCTCCTACAATGAGCAGTTCTTC
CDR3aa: CSASSAGGNLRSSYNEQFF

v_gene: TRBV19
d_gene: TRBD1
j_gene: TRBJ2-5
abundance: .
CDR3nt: TGTGCCAGTCAAAGGACAGGGGGCGGAAAGACCCAGTACTTC
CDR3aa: CASQRTGGGKTQYF

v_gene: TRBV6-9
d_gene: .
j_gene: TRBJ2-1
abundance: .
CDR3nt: TGTGCCAGCAGTTTAAGGACAACAGCGCCGTTCTTC
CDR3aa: CASSLRTTAPFF